Detailed here is one T cell receptor beta chain. RNA transcripts were the template for amplifying TCR beta CDR3 regions. First-round RT-PCR targeting the TCR CDR3 was performed with the HTBI primer set. Each CDR3 protein gets one entry after TCRdb re-called the multiplex PCR reads with MiXCR. The sample carries under 350,000 distinct CDR3 sequences, 18% recorded once. V was trimmed by 3 bases and J by 5 bases, leaving 14 bases between them. In germline, CDR1 is MNHEY, CDR2 SMNVEV (reference sequence). CDR3 size: 15 residues. This sample is drawn from a study of T cells in Graves' hyperthyroidism and ophthalmopathy. Study details: Before any treatment, at initial diagnosis, peripheral blood was collected.

If no ophthalmopathy progression occurred within 18 months, Graves' hyperthyroidism was stable. This sequence originates from a woman in her forties or fifties with Graves' hyperthyroidism. Sequenced: blood. This chain joins TRBV27 and TRBJ1-5; perhaps TRBD1 as D (5 bases). The CDR3 DNA reads TGTGCCAGCAGTTTGGTTTGGGGGACGGATCAGCCCCAGCATTTT. Translating gives CASSLVWGTDQPQHF.